This entry concerns a single T cell receptor (beta chain). TCRdb keeps only in-frame clones here, not all; method: immunoSEQ multiplex PCR. Among around 83,000 clones, 75% to 95% were seen once, and the ten largest hold less than 5.5%. This entry comes from a study of T cell responses to AZD1222 COVID-19 vaccine. This specimen consisted of peripheral blood, obtained 28 days after the second AZD1222 dose. The TCR originated in an adult who received the AZD1222 COVID-19 vaccine.

This CDR3 reads CASRPTGVGTEAFF. Here the CDR3 DNA reads TGTGCCAGCAGACCGACAGGGGTGGGCACTGAAGCTTTCTTT. The chain employs TRBV6-5 and TRBJ1-1, with 8 positions matching TRBD1. The CDR3 has 14 amino acids. The germline CDR1 and CDR2 sequences are MNHEY and SVGAGI. J was trimmed by 4 bases and V by 6 bases; bases with no gene match: 7.